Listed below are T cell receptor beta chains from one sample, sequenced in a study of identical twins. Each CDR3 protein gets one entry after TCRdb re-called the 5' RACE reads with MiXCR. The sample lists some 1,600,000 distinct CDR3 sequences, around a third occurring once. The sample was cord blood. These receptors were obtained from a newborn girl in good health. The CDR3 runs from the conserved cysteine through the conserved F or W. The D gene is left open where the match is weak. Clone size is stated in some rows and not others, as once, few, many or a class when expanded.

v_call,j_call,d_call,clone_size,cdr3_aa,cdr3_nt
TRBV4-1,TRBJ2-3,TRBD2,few,CASSRGLARTLTDTQYF,TGCGCCAGCAGCCGGGGACTAGCGCGAACTCTCACAGATACGCAGTATTTT
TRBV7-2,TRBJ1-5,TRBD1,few,CASSWDRGSNQPQHF,TGTGCCAGCTCATGGGACAGGGGGAGCAATCAGCCCCAGCATTTT
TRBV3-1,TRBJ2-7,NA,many,CASSQRASSYEQYF,TGTGCCAGCAGCCAAAGGGCTAGCTCCTACGAGCAGTACTTC
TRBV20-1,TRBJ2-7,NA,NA,CSARAPYEGSYNEQYF,TGCAGTGCTAGAGCCCCTTACGAAGGCTCCTACAATGAGCAGTACTTC
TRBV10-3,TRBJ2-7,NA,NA,CAISGESRPYEQYF,TGTGCCATCAGTGGAGAGTCCCGCCCGTACGAGCAGTACTTC
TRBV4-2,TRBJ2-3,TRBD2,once,CASSQPGLAGTGSTDTQYF,TGTGCCAGCAGCCAACCCGGACTAGCGGGAACGGGGAGCACAGATACGCAGTATTTT
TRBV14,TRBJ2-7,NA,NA,CASSQDRRAEQYF,TGTGCCAGCAGCCAAGATCGGAGGGCCGAGCAGTACTTC
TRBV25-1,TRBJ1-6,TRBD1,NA,CASSELGTALLNSPLHF,TGTGCCAGCAGTGAATTGGGGACAGCGCTACTTAATTCACCCCTCCACTTT
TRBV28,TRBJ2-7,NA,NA,CASSLTRDRLTYEQYF,TGTGCCAGCAGTTTGACCAGAGACAGACTTACCTACGAGCAGTACTTC
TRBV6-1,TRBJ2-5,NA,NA,CASGRTPSYNEQYF,TGTGCCAGCGGCCGGACTCCATCCTACAATGAGCAGTACTTC
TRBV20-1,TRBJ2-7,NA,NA,CSAEQGMVYEQYF,TGCAGTGCGGAACAGGGTATGGTCTACGAGCAGTACTTC
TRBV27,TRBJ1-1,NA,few,CASSLWGPNTEAFF,TGTGCCAGCAGTTTATGGGGTCCAAACACTGAAGCTTTCTTT
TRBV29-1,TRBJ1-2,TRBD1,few,CSVDRPGTGEYGYTF,TGCAGCGTTGACAGACCCGGGACAGGGGAATATGGCTACACCTTC
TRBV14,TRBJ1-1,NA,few,CASSQVRGKGNTEAFF,TGTGCCAGCAGCCAAGTACGGGGAAAAGGGAACACTGAAGCTTTCTTT
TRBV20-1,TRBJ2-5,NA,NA,CSAPGQGRETQHF,TGCAGTGCCCCGGGCCAGGGTAGGGAGACCCAGCACTTC
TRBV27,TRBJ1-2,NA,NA,CASSLSGGGLGYTF,TGTGCCAGCAGTTTATCGGGGGGAGGGCTTGGCTACACCTTC
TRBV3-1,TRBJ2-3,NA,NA,CASSHTRQSPSTDTQYF,TGTGCCAGCAGCCACACAAGGCAATCACCTAGCACAGATACGCAGTATTTT
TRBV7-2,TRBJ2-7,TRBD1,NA,CASSLADRPKEQYF,TGTGCCAGCAGCTTAGCGGACAGGCCAAAAGAGCAGTACTTC
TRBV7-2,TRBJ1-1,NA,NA,CASSLAPGPTEAFF,TGTGCCAGCAGCTTAGCGCCCGGGCCCACTGAAGCTTTCTTT
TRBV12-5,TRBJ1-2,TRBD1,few,CASGSTVLGQGRWGYGYTF,TGTGCTAGTGGTTCGACCGTCCTGGGACAGGGCCGCTGGGGCTATGGCTACACCTTC
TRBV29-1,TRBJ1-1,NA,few,CSVEGGYMNTEAFF,TGCAGCGTTGAGGGGGGTTACATGAACACTGAAGCTTTCTTT
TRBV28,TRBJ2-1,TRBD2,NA,CASSPSTAGVSYNEQFF,TGTGCCAGCAGTCCCTCTACAGCGGGAGTCTCCTACAATGAGCAGTTCTTC
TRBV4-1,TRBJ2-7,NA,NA,CASSQDRRGSYEQYF,TGCGCCAGCAGCCAAGATCGGAGGGGGTCCTACGAGCAGTACTTC
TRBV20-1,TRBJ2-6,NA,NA,CSATTPSGANVLTF,TGCAGTGCTACTACCCCTTCTGGGGCCAACGTCCTGACTTTC
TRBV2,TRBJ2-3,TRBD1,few,CASSEGQGGTDTQYF,TGTGCCAGCAGTGAAGGACAGGGCGGCACAGATACGCAGTATTTT
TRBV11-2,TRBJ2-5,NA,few,CASSDPIFSRGETQYF,TGTGCCAGCAGCGACCCGATTTTTTCGAGGGGAGAGACCCAGTACTTC
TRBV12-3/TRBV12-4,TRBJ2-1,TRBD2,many,CASTTGLARIYNEQFF,TGTGCCAGCACCACGGGACTAGCGAGAATTTACAATGAGCAGTTCTTC
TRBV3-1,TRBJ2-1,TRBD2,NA,CASSPTGLDANEQFF,TGTGCCAGCAGCCCAACGGGACTAGATGCCAATGAGCAGTTCTTC
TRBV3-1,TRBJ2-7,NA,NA,CAASRSDYEQYF,TGTGCCGCCAGTAGGTCCGACTACGAGCAGTACTTC
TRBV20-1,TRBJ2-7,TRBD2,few,CSARDFGGGPNEQYF,TGCAGTGCTAGAGATTTTGGCGGGGGGCCCAACGAGCAGTACTTC
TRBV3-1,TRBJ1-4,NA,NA,CASSQEFVEGVNEKLFF,TGTGCCAGCAGCCAAGAATTCGTGGAGGGCGTTAATGAAAAACTGTTTTTT
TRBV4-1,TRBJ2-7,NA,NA,CASSPLKGFSYNEQYF,TGCGCCAGCAGCCCCCTAAAGGGCTTCTCCTACAATGAGCAGTACTTC
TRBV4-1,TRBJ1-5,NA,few,CASSRIGDQPQHF,TGCGCCAGCAGCCGTATAGGGGACCAGCCCCAGCATTTT
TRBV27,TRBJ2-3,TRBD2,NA,CASSFPKLAGVVDTQYF,TGTGCCAGCAGTTTTCCGAAGCTAGCGGGAGTGGTAGATACGCAGTATTTT
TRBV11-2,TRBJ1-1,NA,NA,CASSLDPGGRTEAFF,TGTGCCAGCAGCTTAGATCCGGGGGGAAGGACTGAAGCTTTCTTT
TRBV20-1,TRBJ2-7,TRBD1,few,CSARGLVTGGSYEQYF,TGCAGTGCTAGAGGACTTGTTACAGGGGGCTCCTACGAGCAGTACTTC
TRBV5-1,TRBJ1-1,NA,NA,CASSLSAATEAFF,TGCGCCAGCAGCTTGTCGGCAGCCACTGAAGCTTTCTTT
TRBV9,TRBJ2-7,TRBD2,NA,CASSVIPGGRDEQYF,TGTGCCAGCAGCGTAATTCCGGGGGGGCGAGACGAGCAGTACTTC
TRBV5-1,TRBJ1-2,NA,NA,CASSLAGGFGYTF,TGCGCCAGCAGCTTGGCCGGCGGATTTGGCTACACCTTC
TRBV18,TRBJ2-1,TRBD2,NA,CASSKLAGLSYNEQFF,TGTGCCAGCTCAAAACTAGCGGGGCTATCCTACAATGAGCAGTTCTTC
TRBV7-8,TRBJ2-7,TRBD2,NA,CASSPKTSGYEQYF,TGTGCCAGCAGCCCCAAAACTAGCGGCTACGAGCAGTACTTC
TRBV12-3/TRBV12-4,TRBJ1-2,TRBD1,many,CASSPRQGEGYTF,TGTGCCAGCAGTCCTCGACAGGGGGAGGGCTACACCTTC
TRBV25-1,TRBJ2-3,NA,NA,CASSEYEEITDTQYF,TGTGCCAGCAGTGAATACGAGGAGATCACAGATACGCAGTATTTT
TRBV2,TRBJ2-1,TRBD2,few,CASGTATSGNNEQFF,TGTGCCAGCGGAACAGCGACTAGCGGGAACAATGAGCAGTTCTTC
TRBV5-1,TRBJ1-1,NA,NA,CASSPGPRTEAFF,TGCGCCAGCAGCCCTGGGCCCCGCACTGAAGCTTTCTTT
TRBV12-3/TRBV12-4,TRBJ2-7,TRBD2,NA,CASSPTGLAGTRGEQYF,TGTGCCAGCAGCCCCACAGGACTAGCGGGGACAAGGGGTGAGCAGTACTTC